This T cell receptor beta chain was identified during a study of CD8+ T cells in alopecia areata. Background on the study: Patients received oral tofacitinib, 5 to 10 mg twice daily, for moderate-to-severe alopecia areata. Patients in the study were on tofacitinib for 6 to 18 months, then off it for 6 months.

Collection of lesional scalp punch biopsies and peripheral blood was performed in alopecia areata patients. General study results and limits: In scalp samples, resident alphabeta T cells of normal skin are also sequenced.

Looked up from germline, CDR1 is SQVTM and CDR2 is ANQGSEA. The CDR3 has 13 residues. Trimming took off 4 bases at V and 2 bases at J, with 11 bases between the two ends. TCR sequencing used cDNA made by reverse transcription of extracted RNA. Some clones are missing from TCRdb's copy, which holds only in-frame ones; the method was immunoSEQ multiplex PCR. The sample shows over 110,000 clones, approximately 51% of them seen only once. With respect to this clone: Its antigen is unknown.

The sequencing here drew on CD4+ T cells sorted from blood, taken at week 0. The origin of this receptor is a human donor with alopecia areata. The rearrangement links TRBV29-1 to TRBJ2-5; possible D gene TRBD2, 5 bases. The CDR3 nucleotides read TGCAGCGTTGGCCGGACTTTACAAGAGACCCAGTACTTC. It codes for CSVGRTLQETQYF.